The present entry profiles one TCR beta chain with its context. The sample originates from a study of cytomegalovirus exposure and HLA in healthy donors. PCR employed 60 Vbeta and 13 Jbeta primers. Only in-frame clones appear in the TCRdb table, and some are missing; sequencing was by immunoSEQ multiplex PCR. The profile shows 140,000 to 150,000 clones, 75% to 80% of them singletons. The V end lost 3 bases, the J end lost 0 bases, and 9 bases lay between the germline ends. The CDR3 extends over 16 amino acids. Looked up from germline, CDR1 is KGHSH and CDR2 is LQKENI. Specimen: PBMCs. The chain combines TRBV18 with TRBJ1-6; D not resolved. The receptor was isolated from a male donor in good health and CMV-seronegative. CDR3 amino acids: CASSPSGSSYNSPLHF. The CDR3 nucleotides read TGTGCCAGCTCACCCTCGGGGAGCTCCTATAATTCACCCCTCCACTTT.